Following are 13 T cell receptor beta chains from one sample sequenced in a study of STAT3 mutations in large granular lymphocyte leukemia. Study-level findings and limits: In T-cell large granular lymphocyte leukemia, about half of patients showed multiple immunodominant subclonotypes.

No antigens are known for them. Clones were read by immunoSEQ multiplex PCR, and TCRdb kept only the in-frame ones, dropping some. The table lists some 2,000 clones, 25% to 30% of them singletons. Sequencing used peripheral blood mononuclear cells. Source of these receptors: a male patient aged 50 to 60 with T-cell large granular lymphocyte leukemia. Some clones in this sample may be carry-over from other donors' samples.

The CDR3 region is CASSAGTLPQETQYF. CDR3 DNA sequence: TGTGCCAGCAGCGCCGGGACGCTACCACAAGAGACCCAGTACTTC. The genes are TRBV9 and TRBJ2-5; D possibly matches TRBD1 or TRBD2 (5 bases each). CDR1 is SGDLS and CDR2 is YYNGEE in the germline V gene. This CDR3 region has 15 residues. Trimming cost V 3 bases and J 2 bases, with 14 bases left between them. The complete variable domain, with remaining parts taken from reference TRBV9 and TRBJ2-5, reads DSGVTQTPKHLITATGQRVTLRCSPRSGDLSVYWYQQSLDQGLQFLIQYYNGEERAKGNILERFSAQQFPDLHSELNLSSLELGDSALYFCASSAGTLPQETQYFGPGTRLLVL.

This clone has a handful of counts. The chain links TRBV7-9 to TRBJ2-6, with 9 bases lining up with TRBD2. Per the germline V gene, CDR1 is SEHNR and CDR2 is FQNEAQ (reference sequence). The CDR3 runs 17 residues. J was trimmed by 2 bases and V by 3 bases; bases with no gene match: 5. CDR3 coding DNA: TGTGCCAGCAGCTTTAGCGGGAGCTTACCTGGGGCCAACGTCCTGACTTTC. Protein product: CASSFSGSLPGANVLTF.

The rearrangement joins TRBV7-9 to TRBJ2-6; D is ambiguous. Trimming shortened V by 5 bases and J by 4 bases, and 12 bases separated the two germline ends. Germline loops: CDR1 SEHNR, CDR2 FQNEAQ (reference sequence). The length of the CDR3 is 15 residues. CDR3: CASSRILRGANVLTF. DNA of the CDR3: TGTGCCAGCAGCCGAATTCTGAGGGGGGCCAACGTCCTGACTTTC.

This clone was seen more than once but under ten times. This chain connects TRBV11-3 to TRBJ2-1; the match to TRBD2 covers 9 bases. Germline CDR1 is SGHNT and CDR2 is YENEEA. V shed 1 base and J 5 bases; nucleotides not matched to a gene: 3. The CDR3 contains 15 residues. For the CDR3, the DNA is TGTGCCAGCAGCTTAGGGCTAGCGGGAAACAATGAGCAGTTCTTC. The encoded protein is CASSLGLAGNNEQFF.

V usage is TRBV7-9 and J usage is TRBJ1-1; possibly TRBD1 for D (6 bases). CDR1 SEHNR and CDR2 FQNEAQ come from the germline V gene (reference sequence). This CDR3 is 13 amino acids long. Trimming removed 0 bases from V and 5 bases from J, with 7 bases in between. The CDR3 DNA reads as TGTGCCAGCAGCTTAGCGCAGGGGACTGAAGCTTTCTTT. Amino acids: CASSLAQGTEAFF.

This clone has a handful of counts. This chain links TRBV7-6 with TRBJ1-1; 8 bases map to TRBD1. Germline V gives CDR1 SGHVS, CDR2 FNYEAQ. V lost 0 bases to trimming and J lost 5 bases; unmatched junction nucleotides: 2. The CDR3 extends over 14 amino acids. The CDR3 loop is CASSLATGGTEAFF. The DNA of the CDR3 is TGTGCCAGCAGCTTAGCCACAGGGGGAACTGAAGCTTTCTTT.

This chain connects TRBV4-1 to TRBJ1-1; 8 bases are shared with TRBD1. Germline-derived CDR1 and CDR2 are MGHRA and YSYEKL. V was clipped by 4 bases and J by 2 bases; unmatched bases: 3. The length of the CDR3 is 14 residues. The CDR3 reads CASSPGQVNTEAFF. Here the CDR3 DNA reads TGCGCCAGCAGCCCGGGACAGGTAAACACTGAAGCTTTCTTT.

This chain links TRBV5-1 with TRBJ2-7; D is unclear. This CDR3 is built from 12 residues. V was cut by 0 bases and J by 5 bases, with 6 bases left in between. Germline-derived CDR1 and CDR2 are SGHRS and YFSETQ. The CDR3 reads CASSLGLNEQYF. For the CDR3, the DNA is TGCGCCAGCAGCTTGGGTCTCAACGAGCAGTACTTC.

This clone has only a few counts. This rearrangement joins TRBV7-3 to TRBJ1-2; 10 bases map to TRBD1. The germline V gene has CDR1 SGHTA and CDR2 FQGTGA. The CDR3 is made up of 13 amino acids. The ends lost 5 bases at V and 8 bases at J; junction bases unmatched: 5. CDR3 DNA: TGTGCCAGCAGCGCGACAGGGGGCCTGGGCTACACCTTC. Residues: CASSATGGLGYTF.

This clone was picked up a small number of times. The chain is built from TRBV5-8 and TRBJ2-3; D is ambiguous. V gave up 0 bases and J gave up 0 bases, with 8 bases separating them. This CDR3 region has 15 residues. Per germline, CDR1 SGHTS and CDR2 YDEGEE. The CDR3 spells CASSLVVLSTDTQYF. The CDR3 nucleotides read TGTGCCAGCAGCTTGGTCGTCTTGAGCACAGATACGCAGTATTTT.

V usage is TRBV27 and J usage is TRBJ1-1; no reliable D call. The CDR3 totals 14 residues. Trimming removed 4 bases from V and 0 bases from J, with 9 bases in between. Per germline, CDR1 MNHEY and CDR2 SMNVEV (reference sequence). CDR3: CASSSTDLNTEAFF. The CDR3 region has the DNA TGTGCCAGCAGTTCCACAGACTTGAACACTGAAGCTTTCTTT.

CDR3 sequence: CASSRGVDTQYF. DNA of the CDR3: TGTGCCAGCTCCCGGGGAGTCGATACGCAGTATTTT. The chain combines TRBV18 with TRBJ2-3; D possibly corresponds to TRBD2 (5 bases). Germline V gene lookup returns CDR1 KGHSH and CDR2 LQKENI. The CDR3 length is 12 residues. The V end was cut by 6 bases, the J end by 6 bases, with 10 bases between.

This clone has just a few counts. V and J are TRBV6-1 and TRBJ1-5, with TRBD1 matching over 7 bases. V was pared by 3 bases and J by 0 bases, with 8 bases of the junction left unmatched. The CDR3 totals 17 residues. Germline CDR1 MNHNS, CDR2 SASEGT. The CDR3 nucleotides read TGTGCCAGCAGTGATCACCGGGACAGAGGTAGCAATCAGCCCCAGCATTTT. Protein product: CASSDHRDRGSNQPQHF.